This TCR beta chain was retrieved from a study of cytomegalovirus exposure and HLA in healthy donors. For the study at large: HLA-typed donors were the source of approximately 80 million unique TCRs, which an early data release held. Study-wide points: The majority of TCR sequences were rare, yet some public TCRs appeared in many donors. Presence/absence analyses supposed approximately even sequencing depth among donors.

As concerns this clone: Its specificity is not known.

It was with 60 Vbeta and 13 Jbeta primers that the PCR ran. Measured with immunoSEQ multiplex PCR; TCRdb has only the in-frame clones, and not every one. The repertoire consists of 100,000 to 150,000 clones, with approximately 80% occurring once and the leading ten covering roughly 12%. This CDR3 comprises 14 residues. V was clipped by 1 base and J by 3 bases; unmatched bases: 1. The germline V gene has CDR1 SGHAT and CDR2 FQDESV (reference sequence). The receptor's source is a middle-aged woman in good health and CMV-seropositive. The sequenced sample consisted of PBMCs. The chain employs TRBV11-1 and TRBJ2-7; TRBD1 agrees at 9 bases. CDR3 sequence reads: CASSLGDRDYEQYF. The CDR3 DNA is TGTGCCAGCAGCTTAGGGGACAGGGACTACGAGCAGTACTTC.